The 30 T cell receptor beta chains below all came from one sample that was sequenced in a study of CD8+ T cells in alopecia areata. The sequencing template was cDNA reverse transcribed from extracted RNA. Profiled with immunoSEQ multiplex PCR; TCRdb holds only in-frame clones, not every one. The profile shows about 150,000 clones, 40% to 50% of them singletons. The sequencing sample was made of CD4+ T cells sorted from blood. The receptors were gathered from a human donor with alopecia areata.

This chain joins TRBV4-1 and TRBJ2-1; 7 bases agree with TRBD2. Losses at the gene ends were 3 bases for V and 2 bases for J; bases not matched to a gene: 7. Germline CDR1 is MGHRA and CDR2 is YSYEKL. The CDR3 has 16 residues. The CDR3 DNA reads as TGCGCCAGCAGCCAGGCTAGCGGCCAGACCTACAATGAGCAGTTCTTC. This encodes CASSQASGQTYNEQFF.

The chain recombines TRBV4-2 with TRBJ2-1; D unresolved. V was clipped by 0 bases and J by 5 bases, with 2 bases between them. The CDR3 totals 12 residues. Germline V CDR1 and CDR2: LGHNA, YNFKEQ. The CDR3 loop is CASSQENNEQFF. Written as DNA, the CDR3 is TGTGCCAGCAGCCAAGAAAACAATGAGCAGTTCTTC.

The genes are TRBV29-1 and TRBJ2-7, with D possibly TRBD2 on 5 matching bases. Germline CDR1 SQVTM, CDR2 ANQGSEA. Trimming stripped 0 bases from V and 0 bases from J, with 15 bases between. The CDR3 is 16 residues long. CDR3 DNA: TGCAGCGTTGAAGAATATGGAGGCCCAAGCTCCTACGAGCAGTACTTC. Its translation: CSVEEYGGPSSYEQYF.

In its sample, this clone was seen a few times. The J gene is TRBJ1-2, the V gene TRBV19, with D unresolved. The V end lost 6 bases, the J end lost 3 bases, and 8 bases lay between the germline ends. The CDR3 is 12 residues long. Looked up from germline, CDR1 is LNHDA and CDR2 is SQIVND (reference sequence). The DNA for the CDR3 is TGTGCCAGTAGCGCCTTATACTATGGCTACACCTTC. Its protein is CASSALYYGYTF.

This clone turned up a few times. The chain couples TRBV28 to TRBJ2-3; D is possibly TRBD1 (5 bases). CDR1 MDHEN and CDR2 SYDVKM come from the germline V gene. Trimming took 8 bases from V and 1 from J, leaving 7 bases between them. This CDR3 has 12 residues. CDR3 DNA: TGTGCCAGCCTACAGGGCACAGATACGCAGTATTTT. This translates into CASLQGTDTQYF.

The V and J genes are TRBV28 and TRBJ2-5; TRBD2 aligns across 7 bases. V lost 6 bases and J lost 1; bases outside the gene matches: 8. In germline, CDR1 is MDHEN, CDR2 SYDVKM. The CDR3 contains 15 residues. The CDR3 coding sequence is TGTGCCAGCAGCCCAGTCGGGACTACCCAAGAGACCCAGTACTTC. Protein: CASSPVGTTQETQYF. Based on the CDR3 plus reference TRBV28 and TRBJ2-5, the full variable domain is DVKVTQSSRYLVKRTGEKVFLECVQDMDHENMFWYRQDPGLGLRLIYFSYDVKMKEKGDIPEGYSVSREKKERFSLILESASTNQTSMYLCASSPVGTTQETQYFGPGTRLLVL.

This chain connects TRBV27 to TRBJ2-7; tentatively, D is TRBD1 or TRBD2 (5 bases each). V dropped 5 bases and J dropped 3 bases, with 14 bases sitting between them. The germline V gene encodes CDR1 MNHEY and CDR2 SMNVEV (reference sequence). CDR3 size: 14 residues. CDR3 in DNA: TGTGCCAGCAGTATAACCAGGGACGGCTACGAGCAGTACTTC. This codes for CASSITRDGYEQYF.

The rearrangement links TRBV4-2 to TRBJ2-5, with D tentatively TRBD2 (6 bases). The ends were cut back, 0 bases at V and 7 bases at J, with 12 bases in the middle. The CDR3 length is 14 residues. CDR1 LGHNA and CDR2 YNFKEQ come from the germline V gene. The CDR3 loop is CASSQDSGPGTQYF. CDR3 DNA: TGTGCCAGCAGCCAAGATAGCGGTCCTGGGACCCAGTACTTC.

V gene TRBV5-1 combines with J gene TRBJ2-1; TRBD2 is a possible D gene (6 bases). CDR1 SGHRS and CDR2 YFSETQ come from the germline V gene. V gave up 0 bases and J gave up 4 bases, with 11 bases separating them. The CDR3 is made up of 15 amino acids. The CDR3 DNA reads as TGCGCCAGCAGCTTGGGGACGGGAGTGTACAATGAGCAGTTCTTC. This sequence encodes CASSLGTGVYNEQFF.

The gene calls are TRBV29-1 and TRBJ1-4; the D is unclear. The CDR3 loop spans 14 amino acids. V was clipped by 4 bases and J by 6 bases, with 15 bases between them. Germline V gives CDR1 SQVTM, CDR2 ANQGSEA. CDR3 amino acids: CSVGLLGWYEKLFF. CDR3 bases: TGCAGCGTTGGGCTATTAGGGTGGTATGAAAAACTGTTTTTT. The full variable domain, in which reference TRBV29-1 and TRBJ1-4 provide the parts outside the CDR3, is SAVISQKPSRDICQRGTSLTIQCQVDSQVTMMFWYRQQPGQSLTLIATANQGSEATYESGFVIDKFPISRPNLTFSTLTVSNMSPEDSSIYLCSVGLLGWYEKLFFGSGTQLSVL.

The chain joins TRBV5-1 to TRBJ2-1; 9 nucleotides line up with TRBD2. From germline, CDR1 is SGHRS and CDR2 YFSETQ. There are 16 residues in the CDR3. The V gene end was trimmed by 0 bases and the J gene end by 10 bases; junction bases not matched to a gene: 11. The CDR3 sequence: CASSLAVSGSLAEQFF. In DNA form, the CDR3 reads TGCGCCAGCAGCTTGGCTGTTAGCGGGAGTTTGGCCGAGCAGTTCTTC. The entire variable domain, with the rest obtained from reference TRBV5-1 and TRBJ2-1, is as follows: KAGVTQTPRYLIKTRGQQVTLSCSPISGHRSVSWYQQTPGQGLQFLFEYFSETQRNKGNFPGRFSGRQFSNSRSEMNVSTLELGDSALYLCASSLAVSGSLAEQFFGPGTRLTVL.

The chain is built from TRBV29-1 and TRBJ1-1; 7 nucleotides line up with TRBD1. In germline, CDR1 is SQVTM, CDR2 ANQGSEA. The CDR3 is 12 residues long. V trimming: 7 bases; J trimming: 4 bases; junction bases outside the gene matches: 6. The CDR3: CSAQTGRTEAFF. For the CDR3, the DNA is TGCAGCGCTCAGACAGGGCGCACTGAAGCTTTCTTT.

The chain links TRBV6-5 to TRBJ2-1; the D gene is possibly TRBD2 (6 bases). Trimming pared 6 bases from V and 10 bases from J, leaving 19 bases between. The CDR3 runs 14 residues. The V gene's germline CDR1 is MNHEY and CDR2 SVGAGI. CDR3: CASRVAALTGEQFF. CDR3 nucleotide sequence: TGTGCCAGCAGGGTAGCGGCCCTGACCGGGGAGCAGTTCTTC.

The rearrangement links TRBV4-2 to TRBJ2-4, with 7 bases matching TRBD1. V shed 4 bases, J shed 0 bases, and the junction held 3 bases outside the gene matches. Germline CDR1 and CDR2: LGHNA and YNFKEQ. The CDR3 has 15 amino acids. CDR3 in DNA: TGTGCCAGCAGCCCGAGGGGGCTAGCCAAAAACATTCAGTACTTC. Encoded protein: CASSPRGLAKNIQYF.

The chain joins TRBV5-6 to TRBJ1-5, with D maybe TRBD1 (6 bases). The CDR3 loop spans 14 amino acids. V dropped 3 bases and J dropped 4 bases, with 11 bases sitting between them. Germline CDR1 and CDR2: SGHDT and YYEEEE. The CDR3 DNA reads TGTGCCAGCAGCTCCCGGACAGCGAATCAGCCCCAGCATTTT. This translates into CASSSRTANQPQHF.

This sequence joins TRBV5-1 and TRBJ2-3, with D perhaps being TRBD1 or TRBD2 (5 bases each). The germline CDR1 and CDR2 sequences are SGHRS and YFSETQ. CDR3 length: 16 residues. V was clipped by 4 bases and J by 2 bases, with 17 bases between them. CDR3 bases: TGCGCCAGCAGCAGAAAAATACGAGGGGCCACAGATACGCAGTATTTT. It is translated as CASSRKIRGATDTQYF.

The chain carries TRBV5-1 and TRBJ2-1; D gene uncertain. This CDR3 has 13 amino acids. The germline V and J ends were trimmed by 3 bases and 8 bases, with 12 bases remaining between them. CDR1 is SGHRS and CDR2 is YFSETQ in the germline V gene. The CDR3, as DNA: TGCGCCAGCAGCTCCGGATCTGGGGATGAGCAGTTCTTC. This codes for CASSSGSGDEQFF.

The chain employs TRBV1 and TRBJ2-5; the table gives TRBD2 as D, unverified against the DNA. TRBV1 counts as a pseudogene. This CDR3 is built from 13 residues. Here the CDR3 reads CTGTSANQETQYF. The CDR3 DNA follows: TGCACCGGGACTAGCGCTAACCAAGAGACCCAGTACTTC.

The chain is built from TRBV28 and TRBJ2-7; TRBD2 aligns across 14 bases. The CDR3 covers 16 residues. After removal of 5 bases from V and 4 bases from J, the junction contained 7 bases not matched to a gene. CDR1 MDHEN and CDR2 SYDVKM come from the germline V gene. The CDR3 nucleotides read TGTGCCAGCAGTCAGGGACTAGCGGGAGTTTCATACGAGCAGTACTTC. This translates into CASSQGLAGVSYEQYF.

The sample holds a few counts of this clone. The chain combines TRBV4-1 with TRBJ2-1, with D unresolved. The CDR3 spans 14 residues. In germline, CDR1 is MGHRA, CDR2 YSYEKL. V lost 1 base and J 5 bases, leaving 9 bases between the germline ends. CDR3 loop: CASSQGALNNEQFF. CDR3 DNA sequence: TGCGCCAGCAGCCAAGGCGCCCTTAACAATGAGCAGTTCTTC.

This clone was seen a single time. The genes are TRBV23-1 and TRBJ2-7, with 9 bases matching TRBD1. TRBV23-1 is identified as an open reading frame with a role that is uncertain. The length of the CDR3 is 17 residues. V shed 2 bases, J shed 2 bases, and the junction held 10 bases outside the gene matches. CDR3: CASSQPSDGTGTYEQYF. The CDR3 bases are TGCGCCAGCAGTCAACCATCCGACGGGACAGGGACCTACGAGCAGTACTTC.

The chain joins TRBV11-2 to TRBJ2-7; perhaps TRBD2 as D (5 bases). Germline loops: CDR1 SGHAT, CDR2 FQNNGV. Deletions cut 3 bases from V and 0 bases from J, with 12 bases between. The CDR3 covers 15 residues. The chain's CDR3 is CASSLTTFPSYEQYF. The CDR3 region has the DNA TGTGCCAGCAGCTTGACTACTTTCCCCTCCTACGAGCAGTACTTC.

The J gene is TRBJ2-5, the V gene TRBV18, with D perhaps matching TRBD2 (5 bases). CDR1 KGHSH and CDR2 LQKENI come from the germline V gene. This CDR3 contains 16 residues. V lost 3 bases and J lost 3, with 17 bases in between. The CDR3 reads CASSPVGGSLEETQYF. CDR3 DNA: TGTGCCAGCTCACCGGTAGGCGGGTCCCTCGAAGAGACCCAGTACTTC.

This chain uses TRBV18 with TRBJ2-5; no definite D call. This CDR3 region has 13 residues. The germline V gene has CDR1 KGHSH and CDR2 LQKENI. The V gene lost 2 bases and the J gene lost 4 bases, with 8 bases spanning the gap. The CDR3 reads CASSPSRLETQYF. The CDR3 nucleotides read TGTGCCAGCTCACCATCGAGATTAGAGACCCAGTACTTC. Combining the CDR3 with reference TRBV18 and TRBJ2-5 gives the whole variable domain NAGVMQNPRHLVRRRGQEARLRCSPMKGHSHVYWYRQLPEEGLKFMVYLQKENIIDESGMPKERFSAEFPKEGPSILRIQQVVRGDSAAYFCASSPSRLETQYFGPGTRLLVL.

The chain has TRBV25-1 and TRBJ2-4; D ambiguous. Trimming left V 3 bases short and J 10 bases short, with 10 bases between. This CDR3 is 12 amino acids long. Per germline, CDR1 MGHDK and CDR2 SYGVNS. CDR3 amino acids: CASSDSRPIQYF. The CDR3 DNA sequence: TGTGCCAGCAGTGATTCCCGTCCAATTCAGTACTTC.

The genes are TRBV9 and TRBJ1-2; D gene uncertain. The CDR3 spans 13 residues. Trimming cost V 0 bases and J 4 bases, with 7 bases left between them. Germline assignment: CDR1 SGDLS and CDR2 YYNGEE. CDR3 coding DNA: TGTGCCAGCAGCGTAGTCCAGACCTATGGCTACACCTTC. Amino acids: CASSVVQTYGYTF.

This clone occurred once. The chain is built from TRBV5-1 and TRBJ2-5; perhaps TRBD2 as D (6 bases). This CDR3 spans 15 amino acids. Germline V gene sequence: CDR1 SGHRS, CDR2 YFSETQ. V was pared by 0 bases and J by 0 bases, with 9 bases between. The CDR3 coding sequence is TGCGCCAGCAGCTTGGGCGGGAAACACCAAGAGACCCAGTACTTC. It encodes CASSLGGKHQETQYF.

The rearrangement joins TRBV7-2 to TRBJ2-5; TRBD1 or TRBD2 may be the D gene (6 bases each). CDR3 length: 15 residues. The V gene's germline CDR1 is SGHTA and CDR2 FQGNSA. Between the trimmed V and J ends, which lost 2 bases and 5 bases, there was a span of 15 bases. CDR3 protein: CASSLTEGVWETQYF. For the CDR3, the DNA is TGTGCCAGCAGCTTAACGGAGGGGGTGTGGGAGACCCAGTACTTC.

As regards this clone: Additional DNA sequences in this sample encode the identical CDR3. This chain links TRBV2 with TRBJ2-3; D is unclear. With 3 bases removed from V and 6 bases from J, the gap between germline ends came to 7 bases. This CDR3 has 12 residues. Germline V gene lookup returns CDR1 SNHLY and CDR2 FYNNEI. Here the CDR3 DNA reads TGTGCCAGCAGTGAGGGTGGTGATACGCAGTATTTT. This sequence encodes CASSEGGDTQYF.

CDR3 sequence: CASSLVRTNTEAFF. The CDR3 DNA is TGTGCCAGCAGTTTAGTCAGGACTAACACTGAAGCTTTCTTT. The chain uses TRBV28 and TRBJ1-1; D is unresolved. CDR3 length: 14 amino acids. Germline CDR1 reads MDHEN; CDR2 reads SYDVKM. V gave up 2 bases and J gave up 2 bases, with 9 bases separating them. Drawing the rest from reference TRBV28 and TRBJ1-1, the complete variable domain is DVKVTQSSRYLVKRTGEKVFLECVQDMDHENMFWYRQDPGLGLRLIYFSYDVKMKEKGDIPEGYSVSREKKERFSLILESASTNQTSMYLCASSLVRTNTEAFFGQGTRLTVV.